This T cell receptor (beta chain) came from a study of beta chain features in type 1 diabetes. The wider study: Sorted cells numbering over 95,000,000 were examined across all samples.

This clone was counted a few times. The antigen is not known. Study observations and caveats: The study found fewer insertions and more deletions at VDJ junctions in type 1 diabetes patients. Shorter TCRB CDR3s, moderately but significantly so, were found in Type 1 diabetes patients in all four CD4+ subsets. Reads derived from cDNA could over-represent cells showing high TCR expression.

CDR1 and CDR2 from the germline V gene are SGHTA and FQGNSA. V was shortened by 1 base and J by 5 bases, with 12 bases between the two germline ends. The CDR3 contains 14 residues. The study reverse transcribed the entire isolated RNA, so it sequenced expressed TCRB transcripts. The method was immunoSEQ multiplex PCR; TCRdb's version includes in-frame clones alone and lacks a portion of them. The profile covers about 340,000 clones, with around 9.7% appearing a single time and roughly 1% taken by the ten largest. The chain uses TRBV7-2 and TRBJ2-7, with D possibly TRBD2 on 6 matching bases. The source material was central memory CD4+ T cells from blood. This clonotype originated in a man aged 25 to 40 with type 1 diabetes. CDR3 in amino acids: CASSLGGAINEQYF. The CDR3 DNA follows: TGTGCCAGCAGCTTAGGCGGGGCTATCAACGAGCAGTACTTC.